The TCR beta chain under discussion was sequenced for a study of T cell responses to AZD1222 COVID-19 vaccine. The study, taken as a whole, reports: Only 5 to 7 AZD1222 recipients were seropositive at baseline. Donors were largely white British and mainly female; clonal diversity was possibly underestimated.

This clone was seen a single time. Its antigen is unknown. CDR3 length equals 16 residues. Per the germline V gene, CDR1 is SGHDN and CDR2 is FVKESK. After removal of 2 bases from V and 2 bases from J, the junction contained 5 bases not matched to a gene. The method was immunoSEQ multiplex PCR; TCRdb's version includes in-frame clones alone and lacks a portion of them. The table lists roughly 160,000 clones, 92% of them singletons. The rearrangement joins TRBV14 to TRBJ2-3; TRBD2 agrees at 9 bases. This receptor was taken from an adult in good health. Sample: peripheral blood, taken on day 0 of MenACWY control vaccination. The CDR3 is CASSQLAGEPTDTQYF. The CDR3 DNA sequence: TGTGCCAGCAGCCAATTAGCGGGAGAGCCCACAGATACGCAGTATTTT.